This TCR beta chain was observed in a study of blood T cell repertoires in COVID-19. Whole-study context: From the United States, Italy and Spain came samples of acute and convalescent COVID-19. Nucleic acid was either cDNA or gDNA, and it came from T cells, B-cell-depleted T cells, or PBMCs.

The CDR3 is 16 residues long. The germline V gene has CDR1 SGHRS and CDR2 YFSETQ. Losses at the gene ends were 2 bases for V and 7 bases for J; bases not matched to a gene: 10. The data were produced by immunoSEQ multiplex PCR, yet TCRdb's version contains in-frame clones alone and is incomplete. This sample carries about 190,000 clones, over 75% of them seen once, and the ten largest clones take 2.8%. The sample holds a few counts of this clone. The chain employs TRBV5-1 and TRBJ1-4, with 8 nucleotides matching TRBD1. Material: peripheral blood. The receptor comes from a woman over 75 with active or convalescent COVID-19. This CDR3 reads CASSLGQGGVGEKLFF. As DNA, the CDR3 is TGCGCCAGCAGCTTAGGACAGGGAGGTGTGGGTGAAAAACTGTTTTTT.